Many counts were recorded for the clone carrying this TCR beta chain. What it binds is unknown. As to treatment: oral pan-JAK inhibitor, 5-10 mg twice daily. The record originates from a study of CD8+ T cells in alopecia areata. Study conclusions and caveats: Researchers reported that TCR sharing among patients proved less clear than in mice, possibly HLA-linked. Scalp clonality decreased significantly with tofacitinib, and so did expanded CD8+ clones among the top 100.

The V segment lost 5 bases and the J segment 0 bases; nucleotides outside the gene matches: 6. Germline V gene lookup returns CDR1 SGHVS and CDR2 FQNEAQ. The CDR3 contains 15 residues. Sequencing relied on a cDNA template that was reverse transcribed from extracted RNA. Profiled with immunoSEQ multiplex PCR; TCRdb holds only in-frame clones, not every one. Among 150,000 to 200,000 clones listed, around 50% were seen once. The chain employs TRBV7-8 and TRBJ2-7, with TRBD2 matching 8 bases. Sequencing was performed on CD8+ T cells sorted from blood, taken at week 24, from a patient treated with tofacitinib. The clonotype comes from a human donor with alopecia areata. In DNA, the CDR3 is TGTGCCAGCAGCACAAGCGGGACTAGCTCCTACGAGCAGTACTTC. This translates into CASSTSGTSSYEQYF.